The T cell receptor beta chain under discussion was sequenced for a study of OX40 agonist ivuxolimab in advanced cancers. Background for the entire study: The costimulatory receptor OX40 (CD134) was targeted by ivuxolimab, a fully human IgG2 agonistic monoclonal antibody. Intravenous ivuxolimab was administered to patients every 2 weeks at six dose levels: 0.01, 0.1, 0.3, 1.5, 3 and 10 mg/kg. Peripheral TCRbeta sequencing aimed to test whether ivuxolimab altered TCR sequence diversity and caused clonal T-cell expansion. Of the roughly 51 dose-escalation patients, hepatocellular carcinoma was present in roughly 19, melanoma in some 15, renal cell carcinoma in 9 and head and neck cancer in 9. In the dose-escalation cohort, 65% to 85% of patients were male, and the mean age was around 60 years with a range of about 20 to 90. Three dose-escalation patients achieved partial responses, one with hepatocellular carcinoma and two with cutaneous melanoma. Patients were allowed to have had prior anti-PD-1, anti-PD-L1 or anti-CTLA-4 therapy, and around two fifths of the dose-escalation patients had been treated with checkpoint inhibitors. The monotherapy dose-escalation portion (N ≈ 50 patients) of the phase I ivuxolimab trial is reported in the paper. Overall study outcomes, separate from this receptor: After ivuxolimab, expanded clones were on average more numerous among CD8+ T cells than among CD4+ T cells. Low levels of normalized T-cell clonal expansion were also seen in some nonresponding patients. In the 0.1-3.0 mg/kg groups, partial responders were among the patients with the lowest normalized peripheral clonal expansion, particularly in CD8+ T cells. At doses of 0.1 to 3.0 mg/kg, clonal expansion of both CD4+ and CD8+ blood T cells was observed from baseline to week 6. Antigen specificity was not determined for the clonally expanded peripheral T cells.

The trial excluded patients who had a history of autoimmune disease or were on systemic immunosuppression. Peripheral blood for TCR sequencing was collected from all dose cohorts at baseline, on cycle 4 day 1, and on cycle 7 day 1. Samples were obtained from an open-label, multicenter, first-in-human phase I dose-escalation trial of ivuxolimab. Adults with locally advanced or metastatic head and neck squamous cell, hepatocellular, melanoma or renal cell carcinoma were enrolled in the trial. Before TCR sequencing, CD4+ and CD8+ T cells were separately sorted from peripheral blood. As to this clone: Its target antigen remains unknown. Qualities for individual bases were not recorded, and no much larger clone is one base off.

For sequencing of the TCRbeta CDR3 region, genomic DNA was extracted from the sorted cells. The immunoSEQ Assay was used for sequencing of TCRbeta CDR3 regions. In its TCRdb copy, this immuneACCESS table keeps in-frame sequences only and misses some clones. Where compared with another copy, unresolved V genes explain less than half of these, and the others have no known cause. The table for this sample lists fewer than 25,000 clones; 83% of them were counted only once. About 8% of the sample is in the top ten clones. CDR3 length: 16 amino acids, cysteine to phenylalanine. Only the CDR3 part of the read is kept: 48 bases, read in frame from the first base. Looking up the germline V gene yields CDR1 LGHNA and CDR2 YSLEER. The trim is 0 bases for V and 0 bases for J, with a gap of 12 bases between the germline ends.

Source: CD4+ or CD8+ T cells sorted from blood, taken in a trial of the OX40 agonist ivuxolimab. The rearranged chain carries TRBV4-3 and TRBJ2-7; the D gene remains uncertain. This clonotype originated in an adult with an advanced solid tumor such as melanoma, head and neck, liver or kidney cancer. The sequenced DNA is TGCGCCAGCAGCCAAGATATAACCGACGGCTCCTACGAGCAGTACTTC. This translates into CASSQDITDGSYEQYF.